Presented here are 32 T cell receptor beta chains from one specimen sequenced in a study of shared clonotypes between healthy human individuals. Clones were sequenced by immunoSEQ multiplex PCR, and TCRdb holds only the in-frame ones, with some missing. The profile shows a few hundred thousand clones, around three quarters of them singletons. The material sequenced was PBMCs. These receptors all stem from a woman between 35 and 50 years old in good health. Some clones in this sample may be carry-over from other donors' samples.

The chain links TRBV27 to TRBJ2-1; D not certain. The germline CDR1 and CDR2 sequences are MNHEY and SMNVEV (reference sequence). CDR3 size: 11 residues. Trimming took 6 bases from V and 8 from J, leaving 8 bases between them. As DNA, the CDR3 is TGTGCCAGCAGCTTGTATCATGAGCAGTTCTTC. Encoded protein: CASSLYHEQFF.

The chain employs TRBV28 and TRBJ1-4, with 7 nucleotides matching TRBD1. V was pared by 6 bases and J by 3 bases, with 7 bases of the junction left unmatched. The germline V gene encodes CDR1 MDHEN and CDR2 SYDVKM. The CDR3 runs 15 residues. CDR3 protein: CASSLPTGSNEKLFF. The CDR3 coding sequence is TGTGCCAGCAGCCTACCGACAGGGTCTAATGAAAAACTGTTTTTT.

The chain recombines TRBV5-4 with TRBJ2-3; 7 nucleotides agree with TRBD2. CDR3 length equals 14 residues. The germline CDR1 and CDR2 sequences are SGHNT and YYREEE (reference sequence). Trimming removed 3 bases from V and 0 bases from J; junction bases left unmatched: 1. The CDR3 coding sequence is TGTGCCAGCAGCTATAGCGGGAGCACAGATACGCAGTATTTT. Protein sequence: CASSYSGSTDTQYF.

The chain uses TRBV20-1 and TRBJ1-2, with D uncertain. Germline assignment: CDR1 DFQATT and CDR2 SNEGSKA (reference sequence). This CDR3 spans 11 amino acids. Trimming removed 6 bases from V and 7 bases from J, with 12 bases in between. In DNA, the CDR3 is TGCAGTGCCCCCGGGCCTGGTGGCTACACCTTC. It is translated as CSAPGPGGYTF.

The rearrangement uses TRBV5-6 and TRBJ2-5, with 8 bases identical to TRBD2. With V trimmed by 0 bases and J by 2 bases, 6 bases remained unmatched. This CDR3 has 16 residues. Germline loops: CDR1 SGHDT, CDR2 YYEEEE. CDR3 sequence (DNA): TGTGCCAGCAGCTTGGGGTCTAGCGGGTTTCAAGAGACCCAGTACTTC. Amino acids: CASSLGSSGFQETQYF.

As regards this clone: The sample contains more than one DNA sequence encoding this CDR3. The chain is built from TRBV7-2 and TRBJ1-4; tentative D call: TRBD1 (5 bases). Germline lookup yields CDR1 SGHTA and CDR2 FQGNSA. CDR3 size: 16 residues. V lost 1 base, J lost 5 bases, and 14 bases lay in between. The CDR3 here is CASSLGAGRGNEKLFF. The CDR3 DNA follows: TGTGCCAGCAGCTTAGGGGCAGGGAGGGGCAATGAAAAACTGTTTTTT.

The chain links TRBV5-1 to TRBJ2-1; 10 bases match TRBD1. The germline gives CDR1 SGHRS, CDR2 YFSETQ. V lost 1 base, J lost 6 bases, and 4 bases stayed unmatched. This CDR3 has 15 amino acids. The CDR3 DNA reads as TGCGCCAGCAGCTTGCTTGGGGACAGGGGCAATGAGCAGTTCTTC. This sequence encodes CASSLLGDRGNEQFF. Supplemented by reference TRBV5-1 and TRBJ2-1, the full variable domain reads KAGVTQTPRYLIKTRGQQVTLSCSPISGHRSVSWYQQTPGQGLQFLFEYFSETQRNKGNFPGRFSGRQFSNSRSEMNVSTLELGDSALYLCASSLLGDRGNEQFFGPGTRLTVL.

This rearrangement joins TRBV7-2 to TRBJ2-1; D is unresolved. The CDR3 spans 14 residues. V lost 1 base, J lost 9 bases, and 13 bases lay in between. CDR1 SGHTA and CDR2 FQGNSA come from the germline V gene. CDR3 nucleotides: TGTGCCAGCAGCTTAGTGGCCTCAGACGGTGAGCAGTTCTTC. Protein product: CASSLVASDGEQFF. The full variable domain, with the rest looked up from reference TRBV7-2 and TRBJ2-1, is GAGVSQSPSNKVTEKGKDVELRCDPISGHTALYWYRQSLGQGLEFLIYFQGNSAPDKSGLPSDRFSAERTGGSVSTLTIQRTQQEDSAVYLCASSLVASDGEQFFGPGTRLTVL.

The CDR3 nucleotides are TGTGCCAGCAGCTATAACGGACTAGCCTACGAGCAGTACTTC. Translating gives CASSYNGLAYEQYF. The chain is built from TRBV6-5 and TRBJ2-7, with 7 bases that match TRBD2. Germline V gene data show CDR1 as MNHEY and CDR2 as SVGAGI. The CDR3 spans 14 residues. V shed 6 bases, J shed 2 bases, and the junction held 7 bases outside the gene matches.

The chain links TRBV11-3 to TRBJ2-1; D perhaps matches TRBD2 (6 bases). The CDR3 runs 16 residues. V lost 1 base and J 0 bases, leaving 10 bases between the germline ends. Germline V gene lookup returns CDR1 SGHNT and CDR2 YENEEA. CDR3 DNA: TGTGCCAGCAGCTTAGTGGGCGGGAACTCCTACAATGAGCAGTTCTTC. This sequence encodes CASSLVGGNSYNEQFF.

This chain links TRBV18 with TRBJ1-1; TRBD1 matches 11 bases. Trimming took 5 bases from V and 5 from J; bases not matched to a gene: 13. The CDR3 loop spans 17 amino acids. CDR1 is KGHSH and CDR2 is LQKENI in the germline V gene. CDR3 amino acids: CASSERTGGMGSTEAFF. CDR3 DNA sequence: TGTGCCAGCTCAGAGAGGACAGGGGGCATGGGTTCTACTGAAGCTTTCTTT.

CDR3 in amino acids: CASSQGVGGVGVSYEQYF. The CDR3 DNA is TGCGCCAGCAGCCAAGGTGTGGGGGGCGTGGGGGTATCCTACGAGCAGTACTTC. The rearrangement links TRBV4-1 to TRBJ2-7; tentatively, D is TRBD1 or TRBD2 (6 bases each). The CDR3 runs to 18 residues. Trimming stripped 1 base from V and 1 base from J, with 20 bases between. Germline values: CDR1 MGHRA, CDR2 YSYEKL.

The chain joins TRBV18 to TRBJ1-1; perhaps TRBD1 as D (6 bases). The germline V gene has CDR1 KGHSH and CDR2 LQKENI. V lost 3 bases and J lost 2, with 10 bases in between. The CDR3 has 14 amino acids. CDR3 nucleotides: TGTGCCAGCTCACCGGCCAGGGGAAACACTGAAGCTTTCTTT. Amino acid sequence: CASSPARGNTEAFF. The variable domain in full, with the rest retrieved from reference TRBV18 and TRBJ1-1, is NAGVMQNPRHLVRRRGQEARLRCSPMKGHSHVYWYRQLPEEGLKFMVYLQKENIIDESGMPKERFSAEFPKEGPSILRIQQVVRGDSAAYFCASSPARGNTEAFFGQGTRLTVV.

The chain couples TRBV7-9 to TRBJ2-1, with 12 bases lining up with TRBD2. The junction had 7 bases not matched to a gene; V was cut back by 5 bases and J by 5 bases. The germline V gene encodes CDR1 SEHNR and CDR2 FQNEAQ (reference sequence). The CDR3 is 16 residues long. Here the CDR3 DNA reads TGTGCCAGCAGCCCGAGACTAGCGGGAGCGAACAATGAGCAGTTCTTC. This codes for CASSPRLAGANNEQFF.

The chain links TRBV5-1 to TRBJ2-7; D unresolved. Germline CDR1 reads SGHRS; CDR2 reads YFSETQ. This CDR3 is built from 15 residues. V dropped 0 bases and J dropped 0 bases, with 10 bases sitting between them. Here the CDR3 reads CASSLGAGSSYEQYF. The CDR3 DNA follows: TGCGCCAGCAGCTTGGGGGCAGGTTCCTCCTACGAGCAGTACTTC.

The CDR3 is CASSQGEATVYEQYF. DNA of the CDR3: TGTGCCAGCAGCCAAGGTGAAGCCACTGTATACGAGCAGTACTTC. The chain employs TRBV14 and TRBJ2-7, with D uncertain. Between the trimmed V and J ends, which lost 1 base and 4 bases, there was a span of 14 bases. Germline V gene sequence: CDR1 SGHDN, CDR2 FVKESK. The CDR3 extends over 15 amino acids.

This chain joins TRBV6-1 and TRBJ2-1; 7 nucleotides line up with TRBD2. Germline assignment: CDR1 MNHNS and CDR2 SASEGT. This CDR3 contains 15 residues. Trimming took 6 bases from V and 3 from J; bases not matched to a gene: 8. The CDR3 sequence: CASSAPERGYNEQFF. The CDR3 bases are TGTGCCAGCAGCGCACCCGAGCGGGGCTACAATGAGCAGTTCTTC.

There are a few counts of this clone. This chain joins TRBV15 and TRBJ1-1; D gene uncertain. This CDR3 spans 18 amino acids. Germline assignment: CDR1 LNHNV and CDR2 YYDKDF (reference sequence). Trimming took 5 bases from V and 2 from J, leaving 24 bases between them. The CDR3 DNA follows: TGTGCCACCAGCCGATCAAAGGAAAGGGTGTGGATAAACACTGAAGCTTTCTTT. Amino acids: CATSRSKERVWINTEAFF. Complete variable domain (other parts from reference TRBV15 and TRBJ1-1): DAMVIQNPRYQVTQFGKPVTLSCSQTLNHNVMYWYQQKSSQAPKLLFHYYDKDFNNEADTPDNFQSRRPNTSFCFLDIRSPGLGDTAMYLCATSRSKERVWINTEAFFGQGTRLTVV.

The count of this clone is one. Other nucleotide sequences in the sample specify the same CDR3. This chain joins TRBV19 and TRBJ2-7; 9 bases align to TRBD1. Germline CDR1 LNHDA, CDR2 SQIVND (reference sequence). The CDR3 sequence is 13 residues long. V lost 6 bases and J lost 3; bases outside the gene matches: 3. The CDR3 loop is CASSPTGGYEQYF. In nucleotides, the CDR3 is TGTGCCAGTAGCCCGACAGGGGGCTACGAGCAGTACTTC.

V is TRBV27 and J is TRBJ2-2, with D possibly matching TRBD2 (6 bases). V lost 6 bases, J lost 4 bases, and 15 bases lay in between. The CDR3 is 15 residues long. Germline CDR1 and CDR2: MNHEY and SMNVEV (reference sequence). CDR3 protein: CASSVLRESTGELFF. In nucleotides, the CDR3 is TGTGCCAGCAGCGTCCTCCGGGAGAGCACCGGGGAGCTGTTTTTT.

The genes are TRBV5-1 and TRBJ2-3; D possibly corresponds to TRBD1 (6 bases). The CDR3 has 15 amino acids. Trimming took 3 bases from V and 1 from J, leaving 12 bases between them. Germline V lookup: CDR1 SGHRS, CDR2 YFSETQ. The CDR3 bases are TGCGCCAGCAGCTCCGGACAGACTCGCACAGATACGCAGTATTTT. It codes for CASSSGQTRTDTQYF.

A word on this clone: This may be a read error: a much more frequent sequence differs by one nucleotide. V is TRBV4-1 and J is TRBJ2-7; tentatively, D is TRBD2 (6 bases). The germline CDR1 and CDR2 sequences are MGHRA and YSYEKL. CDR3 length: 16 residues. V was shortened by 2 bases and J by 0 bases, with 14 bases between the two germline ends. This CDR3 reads CASSQYGGMGSYEQYF. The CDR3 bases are TGCGCCAGCAGCCAATATGGGGGGATGGGCTCCTACGAGCAGTACTTC.

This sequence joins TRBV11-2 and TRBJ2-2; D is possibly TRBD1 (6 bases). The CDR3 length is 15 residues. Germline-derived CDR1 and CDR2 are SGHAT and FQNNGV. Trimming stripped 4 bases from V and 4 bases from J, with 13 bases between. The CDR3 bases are TGTGCCAGCAGCTCCAGCAGGGGCCCCACCGGGGAGCTGTTTTTT. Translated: CASSSSRGPTGELFF.

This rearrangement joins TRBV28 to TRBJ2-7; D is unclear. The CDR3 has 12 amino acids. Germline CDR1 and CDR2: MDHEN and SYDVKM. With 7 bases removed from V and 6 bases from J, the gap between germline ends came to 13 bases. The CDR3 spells CASTPMTGEQYF. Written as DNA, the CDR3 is TGTGCCAGCACTCCCATGACGGGCGAGCAGTACTTC.

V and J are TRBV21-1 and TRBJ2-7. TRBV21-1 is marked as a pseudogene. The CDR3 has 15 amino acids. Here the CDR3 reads CASRERVGFFYEQYF. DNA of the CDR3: TGTGCCAGCAGGGAAAGGGTGGGTTTCTTCTACGAGCAGTACTTC.

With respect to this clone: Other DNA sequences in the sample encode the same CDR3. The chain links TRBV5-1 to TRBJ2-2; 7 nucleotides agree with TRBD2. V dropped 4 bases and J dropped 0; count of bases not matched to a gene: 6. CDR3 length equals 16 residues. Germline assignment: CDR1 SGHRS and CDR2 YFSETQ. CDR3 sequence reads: CASSPPGLANTGELFF. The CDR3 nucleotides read TGCGCCAGCAGCCCCCCAGGACTAGCGAACACCGGGGAGCTGTTTTTT.

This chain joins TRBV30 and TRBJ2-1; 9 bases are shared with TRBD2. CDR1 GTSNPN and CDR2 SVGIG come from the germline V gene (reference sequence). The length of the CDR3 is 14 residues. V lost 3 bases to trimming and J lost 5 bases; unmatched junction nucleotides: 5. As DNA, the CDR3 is TGTGCCTGGAGCTCTAGCGGGATCGACAATGAGCAGTTCTTC. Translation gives CAWSSSGIDNEQFF. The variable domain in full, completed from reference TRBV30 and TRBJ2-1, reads SQTIHQWPATLVQPVGSPLSLECTVEGTSNPNLYWYRQAAGRGLQLLFYSVGIGQISSEVPQNLSASRPQDRQFILSSKKLLLSDSGFYLCAWSSSGIDNEQFFGPGTRLTVL.

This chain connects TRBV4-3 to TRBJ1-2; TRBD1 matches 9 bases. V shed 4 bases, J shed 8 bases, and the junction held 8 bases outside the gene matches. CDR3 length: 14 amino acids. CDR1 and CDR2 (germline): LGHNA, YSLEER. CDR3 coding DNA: TGCGCCAGCAGCCCGGCCGGGACAGGGATCGGCTACACCTTC. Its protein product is CASSPAGTGIGYTF.

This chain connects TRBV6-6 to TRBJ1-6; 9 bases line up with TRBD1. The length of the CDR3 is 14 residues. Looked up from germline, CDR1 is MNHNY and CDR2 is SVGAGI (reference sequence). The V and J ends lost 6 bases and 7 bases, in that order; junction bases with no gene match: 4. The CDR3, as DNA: TGTGCCAGCAGCAGGACAGGGGAAAATTCACCCCTCCACTTT. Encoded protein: CASSRTGENSPLHF.

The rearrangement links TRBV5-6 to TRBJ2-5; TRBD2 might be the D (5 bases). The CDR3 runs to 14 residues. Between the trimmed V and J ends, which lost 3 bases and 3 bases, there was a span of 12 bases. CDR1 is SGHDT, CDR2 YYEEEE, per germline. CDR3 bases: TGTGCCAGCAGCTCAAGGACTTTCGAAGAGACCCAGTACTTC. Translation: CASSSRTFEETQYF.

The chain's CDR3 is CASSPTGQNYNEQFF. CDR3 DNA sequence: TGTGCCAGCAGCCCCACGGGACAAAACTACAATGAGCAGTTCTTC. The rearrangement joins TRBV11-2 to TRBJ2-1; D may be TRBD1 (6 bases). The CDR3 has 15 amino acids. V was pared by 5 bases and J by 3 bases, with 14 bases between. Germline lookup yields CDR1 SGHAT and CDR2 FQNNGV.

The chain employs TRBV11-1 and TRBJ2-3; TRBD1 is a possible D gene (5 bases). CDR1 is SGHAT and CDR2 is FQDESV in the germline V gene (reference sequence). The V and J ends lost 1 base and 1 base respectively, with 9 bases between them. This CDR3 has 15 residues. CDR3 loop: CASSLGQGGTDTQYF. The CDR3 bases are TGTGCCAGCAGCTTAGGGCAGGGTGGCACAGATACGCAGTATTTT.